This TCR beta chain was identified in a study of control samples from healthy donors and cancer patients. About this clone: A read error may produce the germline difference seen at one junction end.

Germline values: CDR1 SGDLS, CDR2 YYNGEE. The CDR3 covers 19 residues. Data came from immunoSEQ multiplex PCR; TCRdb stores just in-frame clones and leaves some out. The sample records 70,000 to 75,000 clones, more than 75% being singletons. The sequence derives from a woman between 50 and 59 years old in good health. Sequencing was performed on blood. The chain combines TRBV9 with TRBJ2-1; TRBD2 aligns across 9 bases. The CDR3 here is CARSSGLAGGGVSYNEQFF. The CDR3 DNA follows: TGTGCCCGCAGCTCGGGACTCGCGGGAGGGGGGGTTTCCTACAATGAGCAGTTCTTC. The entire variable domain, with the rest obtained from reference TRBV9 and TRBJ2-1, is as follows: DSGVTQTPKHLITATGQRVTLRCSPRSGDLSVYWYQQSLDQGLQFLIQYYNGEERAKGNILERFSAQQFPDLHSELNLSSLELGDSALYFCARSSGLAGGGVSYNEQFFGPGTRLTVL.